The 12 T cell receptor beta chains presented below share a single source sample, sequenced in a study of CD8+ T cells in alopecia areata. After isolation, RNA underwent reverse transcription to generate cDNA as the sequencing template. TCRdb's copy holds only in-frame clones and misses some; the assay was immunoSEQ multiplex PCR. The sample consists of 110,000 or so clones, approximately 60% of them appearing once. Input material: CD8+ T cells sorted from blood. The receptor source for this set is a human donor in good health.

This clone has a handful of counts. The chain combines TRBV29-1 with TRBJ1-2; D is uncertain. Trimming pared 2 bases from V and 3 bases from J, leaving 13 bases between. The CDR3 sequence is 14 residues long. The germline V gene encodes CDR1 SQVTM and CDR2 ANQGSEA. The CDR3 DNA reads as TGCAGCGTTGAAACTTTCGACACCTACTATGGCTACACCTTC. It translates to CSVETFDTYYGYTF.

The gene calls are TRBV29-1 and TRBJ1-1; D might be TRBD1 (5 bases). CDR3 length: 13 residues. Germline V gene lookup returns CDR1 SQVTM and CDR2 ANQGSEA. Trimming removed 2 bases at V and 1 base at J, with 8 bases between. This CDR3 is CSVEHGANTEAFF. The CDR3 region has the DNA TGCAGCGTTGAACACGGGGCGAACACTGAAGCTTTCTTT.

V and J are TRBV11-2 and TRBJ2-7; 9 bases agree with TRBD2. The trim removed 0 bases at V and 2 bases at J, leaving 2 bases unmatched. CDR1 and CDR2 (germline): SGHAT, FQNNGV. There are 15 residues in the CDR3. DNA of the CDR3: TGTGCCAGCAGCTTAGAAGCGGGGGGACCCTACGAGCAGTACTTC. As protein: CASSLEAGGPYEQYF.

The chain joins TRBV7-8 to TRBJ1-1; D call uncertain. The V and J ends lost 5 bases and 7 bases respectively, with 14 bases between them. CDR3 length equals 13 residues. Germline-derived CDR1 and CDR2 are SGHVS and FQNEAQ. The CDR3 DNA reads TGTGCCAGCAGCCTAAACTTCCTGTTTGAAGCTTTCTTT. Its protein is CASSLNFLFEAFF.

The V and J genes are TRBV28 and TRBJ2-3; no clear D. The germline gives CDR1 MDHEN, CDR2 SYDVKM. The CDR3 consists of 14 residues. Trimming took 1 base from V and 1 from J, leaving 6 bases between them. CDR3 sequence (DNA): TGTGCCAGCAGTTTATTACCCGGCACAGATACGCAGTATTTT. Its protein is CASSLLPGTDTQYF.

The sample holds a few counts of this clone. This chain uses TRBV28 with TRBJ1-1; 7 positions agree with TRBD1. The CDR3 is 14 amino acids. Germline lookup yields CDR1 MDHEN and CDR2 SYDVKM. With V trimmed by 2 bases and J by 3 bases, 3 bases remained unmatched. The DNA for the CDR3 is TGTGCCAGCAGTTTAACCCAGGGGGACACTGAAGCTTTCTTT. Translation: CASSLTQGDTEAFF.

The chain joins TRBV5-1 to TRBJ2-5; 7 bases align to TRBD1. The J call may be wrong; the DNA end is better matched by TRBJ2-7. Per the germline V gene, CDR1 is SGHRS and CDR2 is YFSETQ. The CDR3 sequence is 13 residues long. CDR3 nucleotide sequence: TGCGCCAGCAGCTTAACAGGGGATTACGAGCAGTACTTC. Translating gives CASSLTGDYEQYF.

V and J are TRBV5-6 and TRBJ2-4, with D tentatively TRBD2 (5 bases). The CDR3 is 11 amino acids. Germline V gene sequence: CDR1 SGHDT, CDR2 YYEEEE. Between the trimmed V and J ends, which lost 7 bases and 9 bases, there was a span of 11 bases. The CDR3 sequence is CASEQEGIQYF. As DNA, the CDR3 is TGTGCCAGCGAGCAAGAGGGCATTCAGTACTTC.

This clone has a handful of counts. Distinct nucleotide sequences in the sample also encode this CDR3. The CDR3 spells CASSPAGGTYNEQFF. The DNA for the CDR3 is TGTGCCAGCAGCCCAGCGGGGGGAACCTACAATGAGCAGTTCTTC. The rearrangement links TRBV6-4 to TRBJ2-1, with TRBD2 identical over 9 bases. Germline CDR1 and CDR2: MRHNA and SNTAGT. The V segment lost 6 bases and the J segment 2 bases; nucleotides outside the gene matches: 5. The CDR3 loop spans 15 amino acids.

This clone was seen ten or more times. The genes are TRBV7-8 and TRBJ2-1; perhaps TRBD2 as D (7 bases). The CDR3 is made up of 15 amino acids. The V and J ends lost 1 base and 2 bases respectively, with 9 bases between them. Germline-derived CDR1 and CDR2 are SGHVS and FQNEAQ. CDR3 in DNA: TGTGCCAGCAGCTTAGGCGGGGGCACCTACAATGAGCAGTTCTTC. This encodes CASSLGGGTYNEQFF.

This clone is a singleton in its sample. The chain employs TRBV5-4 and TRBJ2-1, with 8 bases matching TRBD2. After removal of 3 bases from V and 8 bases from J, the junction contained 13 bases not matched to a gene. This CDR3 comprises 16 residues. Germline lookup yields CDR1 SGHNT and CDR2 YYREEE (reference sequence). The CDR3 spells CASSSRIRGGQDEQFF. CDR3 DNA: TGTGCCAGCAGCTCGAGAATACGGGGGGGCCAAGATGAGCAGTTCTTC.

The V and J genes are TRBV7-9 and TRBJ1-1; 9 bases are shared with TRBD1. The V segment lost 8 bases and the J segment 5 bases; nucleotides outside the gene matches: 6. The V gene's germline CDR1 is SEHNR and CDR2 FQNEAQ (reference sequence). CDR3 size: 13 residues. CDR3 residues: CASETGGKTEAFF. As DNA, the CDR3 is TGTGCCAGCGAGACAGGGGGTAAAACTGAAGCTTTCTTT.